A selection of T cell receptor beta chains follows, all from one sample in a study of Graves' ophthalmopathy and Graves' hyperthyroidism. TCRdb re-derived calls from the multiplex PCR reads in MiXCR, one entry per CDR3 protein. The sample has 740,000 or so distinct CDR3 sequences, about 44% seen once. Sequenced input: peripheral blood. The receptors come from an adult man with Graves' ophthalmopathy. CDR3s include the opening cysteine and the closing phenylalanine or tryptophan. The order of the fields is CDR3 protein, CDR3 DNA, clone size, D gene, V gene, J gene. A D gene is named only where the DNA matches it firmly. Not every row has a clone size; where given, it reads once, few, many or a size class.

CASSIRDSAFYGYTF,TGTGCCAGTAGTATCAGGGATAGCGCGTTCTATGGCTACACCTTC,.,.,TRBV25-1,TRBJ1-2
CAIFSPRDSPYGYTF,TGTGCCATCTTTAGCCCGCGGGACAGCCCCTATGGCTACACCTTC,.,TRBD1,TRBV10-3,TRBJ1-2
CASSPRTGDVGNQPQHF,TGTGCCAGCAGCCCCCGGACAGGGGACGTCGGCAATCAGCCCCAGCATTTT,.,TRBD1,TRBV7-8,TRBJ1-5
CATRAVGEETQHF,TGTGCCACCAGAGCGGTGGGGGAAGAGACCCAGCATTTT,.,.,TRBV24-1,TRBJ1-5
CASSYDRGGTEAFF,TGTGCCAGCAGTTACGACAGGGGAGGGACTGAAGCTTTCTTT,many,TRBD1,TRBV6-6,TRBJ1-1
CATSDPTGGRQPQHF,TGTGCCACCAGTGACCCGACAGGGGGAAGGCAGCCCCAGCATTTT,many,TRBD1,TRBV24-1,TRBJ1-5
CASGRSAYEQYF,TGTGCCAGCGGTCGAAGCGCCTACGAGCAGTACTTC,many,.,TRBV2,TRBJ2-7
CASSPKGADDEKLFF,TGTGCCAGCAGTCCGAAAGGGGCGGACGATGAAAAACTGTTTTTT,.,.,TRBV10-3,TRBJ1-4
CASRSGTPRSFYEQYF,TGTGCCAGCCGAAGCGGGACCCCGCGGTCCTTCTACGAGCAGTACTTC,.,TRBD2,TRBV7-9,TRBJ2-7
CSVEGGTANTEAFF,TGCAGCGTTGAGGGGGGAACAGCGAACACTGAAGCTTTCTTT,many,.,TRBV29-1,TRBJ1-1
CASSEKELETQYF,TGTGCCAGCAGTGAAAAAGAGCTGGAGACCCAGTACTTC,.,.,TRBV6-1,TRBJ2-5
CASSEARRRDQPQHF,TGTGCCAGCAGTGAAGCTAGGCGGAGGGATCAGCCCCAGCATTTT,many,.,TRBV2,TRBJ1-5
CAITLGQGHYEQYF,TGTGCCATCACTTTGGGACAGGGGCACTACGAGCAGTACTTC,many,TRBD1,TRBV10-3,TRBJ2-7
CSALPARGLNTEAFF,TGCAGTGCACTCCCGGCGAGGGGATTGAACACTGAAGCTTTCTTT,few,.,TRBV20-1,TRBJ1-1
CASSRDRGAFF,TGTGCCAGCAGCAGAGACAGAGGAGCTTTCTTT,many,.,TRBV6-6,TRBJ1-1
CASGGALRTEAFF,TGTGCCAGCGGGGGGGCTTTAAGGACTGAAGCTTTCTTT,.,.,TRBV3-1,TRBJ1-1
CASSLVAGVVDEKLFF,TGTGCCAGCAGCTTAGTGGCGGGAGTGGTGGATGAAAAACTGTTTTTT,.,.,TRBV7-2,TRBJ1-4